This T cell receptor beta chain was captured in a study of regulatory T cells in long-lasting Graves disease (dated by TCRdb to about 2021). In terms of the full investigation: Newly diagnosed Graves' disease patients had taken antithyroid drugs for less than 3 months. Peripheral blood TCR sequencing and RNA sequencing compared persistent Graves' disease patients with newly diagnosed Graves' disease patients. The study took place in China and was registered as a clinical trial. A total of approximately 35 samples underwent TCR sequencing: about 13 from persistent and around 20 from newly diagnosed Graves' disease patients.

The germline ends are 17 bases apart after V is trimmed by 5 bases and J by 6 bases. CDR3 length: 15 amino acids, cysteine to phenylalanine. Left in the record is the CDR3 DNA by itself, 45 bases read in frame from the first base. CDR1 SNHLY and CDR2 FYNNEI were looked up in the germline V gene. The time point label, as the study defines it: newly diagnosed GD, antithyroid drugs for less than 3 months. For both TCR sequencing and RNA sequencing, RNA was extracted from PBMCs in TRIzol. The diagnosis of Graves' disease was made according to American Thyroid Association guidelines. Patients for the study were recruited at an endocrinology department in Xi'an, China. From each patient, nine milliliters of peripheral blood was collected into an EDTA anticoagulant tube. Ficoll Paque Plus density gradient separation was used to isolate PBMCs, and no additional T cell sorting was done. An Agilent 2100 Bioanalyzer and agarose gel were used to assess RNA quality, and a NanoDrop 2000 was used to measure RNA concentration.

This clonotype was seen repeatedly, ten times or more. Its binding antigen is unknown. It has no much larger one-base neighbor in the sample; base qualities were not kept. Results and caveats for the whole study, not just this receptor: Only the TCR beta chain was sequenced and analyzed. The authors noted that the small sample size was a limitation that may lower accuracy. Because the primary lesion, thyroid tissue, could not be accessed, the study looked at peripheral blood alone. Persistent patients shared more public clonotypes among themselves (more than 2,500) than newly diagnosed patients did (about 900). Persistent Graves' disease patients showed lower TCR Shannon entropy and fewer highly expanded clones than newly diagnosed patients, suggesting clonal expansion. TRBV28, TRBJ1-2 and TRBJ2-5 were preferentially used in persistent disease, while TRBV20-1 and TRBJ2-1 were favored in newly diagnosed disease.

Libraries were built with multiplex PCR. Instrument used: Illumina HiSeq 4000. CDR3 regions were amplified by Arm-PCR with iRepertoire HTBI primers to construct TCR beta libraries. PCR products were gel purified before sequencing. Regarding the original processing steps: Gene usage analysis of CDR3 amino acid clonotypes used the 60 to 75 TRBV and around 14 TRBJ segments found across samples. Filtered high-quality paired reads were merged into contigs using COPE and FqMerger. BLAST was used to align contigs to the IMGT TRBV, TRBD and TRBJ reference genes, and CDR3 was defined following IMGT. Clonotypes above 0.1% frequency were classified as highly expanded clones. Shannon entropy served as the measure of repertoire diversity, while the Gini coefficient captured V-J evenness. Clonotypes shared by more than one individual were considered public. Using fastp at Q25 and MiXCR, TCRdb reprocessed the public reads and kept productive beta chains. Rows matching on CDR3 protein sequence are summarized as one entry with the most common DNA and genes. In this record, the V and J calls reflect TCRdb's handling and not the investigators' own analysis. The table for this sample lists some 320,000 distinct CDR3 sequences; 15% to 20% of them were counted only once. Clones ranked in the top ten supply about two fifths of the sample.

Sample: peripheral blood mononuclear cells (PBMCs), taken at new diagnosis, from a patient treated with antithyroid drugs. The clonotype comes from a female donor with Graves disease. The chain joins TRBV2 to TRBJ2-1; TRBD2 is a possible D gene, resting on 5 matching bases. The CDR3 region reads CASSPGVSLSNEQFF. The bases read TGTGCCAGCAGTCCCGGGGTCTCCCTGTCCAATGAGCAGTTCTTC.